This record looks at one TCR beta chain sequence and its context. Its antigen remains unknown. CDR3 length: 16 residues. Deletions cut 5 bases from V and 8 bases from J, with 22 bases between. CDR1 is LGHNA, CDR2 YNFKEQ, per germline. This specimen belongs to a study of T cells after yellow fever vaccination. Study-wide findings and caveats: Reappearance after the booster was seen for most primary-vaccination clones, at 95% to 97% CD4 and around 90% CD8.

TCRdb processed the 5' RACE reads anew with MiXCR; each CDR3 protein has one entry. Of roughly 310,000 distinct CDR3 sequences listed, roughly 9.4% were seen once; the top ten hold under 20%. V usage is TRBV4-2 and J usage is TRBJ2-1, with D possibly being TRBD2 (7 bases). Sequencing was performed on PBMCs, taken on the day of the first yellow fever vaccination. This clonotype originated in a man between 18 and 29 years old who received the YFV17D yellow fever vaccine. The CDR3 reads CASSRGGGVRGHEQFF. In nucleotides, the CDR3 is TGTGCCAGCAGCAGAGGGGGAGGGGTTAGGGGCCATGAGCAGTTCTTC.